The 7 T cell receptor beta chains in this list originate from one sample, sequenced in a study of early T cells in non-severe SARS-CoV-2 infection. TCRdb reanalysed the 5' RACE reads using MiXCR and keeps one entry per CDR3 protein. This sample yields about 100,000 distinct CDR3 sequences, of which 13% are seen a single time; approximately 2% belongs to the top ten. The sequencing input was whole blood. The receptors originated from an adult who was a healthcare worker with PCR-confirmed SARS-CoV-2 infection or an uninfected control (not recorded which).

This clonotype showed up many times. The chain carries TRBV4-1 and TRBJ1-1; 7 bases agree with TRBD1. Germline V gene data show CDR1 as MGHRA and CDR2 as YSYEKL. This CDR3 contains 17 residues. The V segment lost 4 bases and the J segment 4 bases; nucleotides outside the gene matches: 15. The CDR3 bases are TGCGCCAGCAGCCTAGGACAGGCCATCGTTGCCGGCACTGAAGCTTTCTTT. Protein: CASSLGQAIVAGTEAFF.

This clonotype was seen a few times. The DNA for the CDR3 is TGCAGTGCTAGGGGACTAGCGGGGGGCTCCTACGAGCAGTACTTC. This encodes CSARGLAGGSYEQYF. The chain has TRBV20-1 and TRBJ2-7; 15 bases are shared with TRBD2. The germline V gene has CDR1 DFQATT and CDR2 SNEGSKA (reference sequence). V lost 3 bases, J lost 0 bases, and 0 bases stayed unmatched. The CDR3 sequence is 15 residues long.

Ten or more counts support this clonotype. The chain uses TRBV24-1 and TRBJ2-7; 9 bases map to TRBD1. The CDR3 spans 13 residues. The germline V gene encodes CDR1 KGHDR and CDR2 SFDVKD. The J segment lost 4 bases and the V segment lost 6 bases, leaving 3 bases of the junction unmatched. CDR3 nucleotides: TGTGCCACCAGTCCCGGACAGGGGTACGAGCAGTACTTC. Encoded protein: CATSPGQGYEQYF.

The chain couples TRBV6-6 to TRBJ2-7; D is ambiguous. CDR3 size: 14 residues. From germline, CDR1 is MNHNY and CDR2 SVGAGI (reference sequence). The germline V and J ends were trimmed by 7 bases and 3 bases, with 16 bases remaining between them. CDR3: CASTSTAKYYEQYF. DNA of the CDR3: TGTGCCAGCACCTCAACGGCGAAGTACTACGAGCAGTACTTC.

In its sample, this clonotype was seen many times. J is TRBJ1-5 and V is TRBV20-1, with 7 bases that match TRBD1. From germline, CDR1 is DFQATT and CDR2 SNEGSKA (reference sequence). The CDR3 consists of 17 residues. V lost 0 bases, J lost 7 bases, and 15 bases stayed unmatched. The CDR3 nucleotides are TGCAGTGCTAGAGATCCCTCCCGTCGACAGGGTGGACAGCCCCAGCATTTT. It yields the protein CSARDPSRRQGGQPQHF.

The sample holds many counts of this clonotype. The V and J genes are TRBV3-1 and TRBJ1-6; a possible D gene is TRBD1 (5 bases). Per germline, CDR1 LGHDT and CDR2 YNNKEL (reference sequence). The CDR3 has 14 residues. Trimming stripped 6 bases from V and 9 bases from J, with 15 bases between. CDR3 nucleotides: TGTGCCAGCAGGCCGGGGGGTCGGTCTTCACCCCTCCACTTT. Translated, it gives CASRPGGRSSPLHF.

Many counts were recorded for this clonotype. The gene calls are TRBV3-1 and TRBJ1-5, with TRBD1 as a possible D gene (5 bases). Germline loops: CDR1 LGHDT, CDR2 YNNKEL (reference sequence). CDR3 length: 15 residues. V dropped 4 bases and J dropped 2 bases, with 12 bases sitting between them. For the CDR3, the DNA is TGTGCCAGCAGCCCCGGGGGGAACCGCAATCAGCCCCAGCATTTT. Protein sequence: CASSPGGNRNQPQHF.